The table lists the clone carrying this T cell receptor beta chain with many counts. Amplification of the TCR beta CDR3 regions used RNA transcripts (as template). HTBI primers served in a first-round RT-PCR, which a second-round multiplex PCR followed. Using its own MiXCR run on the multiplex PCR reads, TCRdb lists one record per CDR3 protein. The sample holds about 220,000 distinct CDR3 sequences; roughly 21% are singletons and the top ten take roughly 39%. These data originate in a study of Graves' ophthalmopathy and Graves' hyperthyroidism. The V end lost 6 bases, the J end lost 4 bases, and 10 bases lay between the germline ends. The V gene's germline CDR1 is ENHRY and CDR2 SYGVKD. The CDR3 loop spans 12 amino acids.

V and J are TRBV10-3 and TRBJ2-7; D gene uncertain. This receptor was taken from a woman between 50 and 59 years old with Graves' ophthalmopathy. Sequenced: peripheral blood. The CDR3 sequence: CAISLDGYEQYF. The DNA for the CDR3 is TGTGCCATCAGCCTGGACGGTTACGAGCAGTACTTC.